This T cell receptor beta chain appears in the sequencing data of a study of CD8 T cells in Susac syndrome. Germline-derived CDR1 and CDR2 are GTSNPN and SVGIG (reference sequence). The CDR3 extends over 13 amino acids. V lost 3 bases, J lost 8 bases, and 13 bases lay in between. About 0.5 to 1 ug RNA was reverse transcribed with random hexamers. The amplification used immunoSEQ multiplex PCR on TCR beta CDR3; it spanned 54 Vbeta and 13 Jbeta. TCRdb re-called the immunoSEQ multiplex PCR reads through MiXCR, storing one row per CDR3 protein. Among over 150,000 distinct CDR3 sequences, approximately 95% were seen once, and the ten largest hold about 0.12%.

The source of this sequence is a human donor with Susac syndrome. V and J are TRBV30 and TRBJ2-2; D is undetermined. The specimen was CD4+ T cells from PBMCs. The CDR3: CAWSPLPLGELFF. The CDR3 coding sequence is TGTGCCTGGAGCCCCTTACCGTTAGGGGAGCTGTTTTTT.